A selection of T cell receptor beta chains follows, all from one sample in a study of human T cells and chemical hapten exposure. TCRdb redid the calling of the RACE reads with MiXCR, one entry per CDR3 protein. This table holds just over 80,000 distinct CDR3 sequences, roughly 10% found once. The sequences come from whole blood, collected in connection with sensitization to the hapten diphenylcyclopropenone (DPC). These receptor sequences come from a woman aged 50 to 60 with alopecia areata. Some clones in this sample may be carry-over from other donors' samples. CDR3s include the opening cysteine and the closing phenylalanine or tryptophan. D genes are given only for firm matches. A row's size may be missing; if present it is once, few, many or a size class.

clone_size | d_call | j_call | v_call | cdr3_nt | cdr3_aa
many | TRBD2 | TRBJ2-1 | TRBV20-1 | TGCAGTGCATTTAAGCGGGAGGGCCAATATGAGCAGTTCTTC | CSAFKREGQYEQFF
many | NA | TRBJ2-2 | TRBV12-3/TRBV12-4 | TGTGCCAGCAGTTTAATGGGCGCGGGACGCACCGGGGAGCTGTTTTTT | CASSLMGAGRTGELFF
many | NA | TRBJ1-1 | TRBV6-6 | TGTGCCAGCAGTCCTCCCCCTTCTGAGAACACTGAAGCTTTCTTT | CASSPPPSENTEAFF
many | TRBD1 | TRBJ2-2 | TRBV12-3/TRBV12-4 | TGTGCCAGCAGTTTAGTCGGGACAGGTCGGACCGGGGAGCTGTTTTTT | CASSLVGTGRTGELFF
many | NA | TRBJ2-3 | TRBV7-8 | TGTGCCAGCAGCTCTTGGGGGGCCAATACGCAGTATTTT | CASSSWGANTQYF
medium-sized | NA | TRBJ2-2 | TRBV20-1 | TGCAGTGCGGCCGGGACCACCGGGGAGCTGTTTTTT | CSAAGTTGELFF
NA | NA | TRBJ1-1 | TRBV5-6 | TGTGCCAGCAGCTTGGTGGGCAGAAACACTGAAGCTTTCTTT | CASSLVGRNTEAFF
NA | NA | TRBJ2-7 | TRBV6-1 | TGTGCCAGCAGTGACAGGATGGCCGGTGGGTACGAGCAGTACTTC | CASSDRMAGGYEQYF
many | NA | TRBJ2-7 | TRBV20-1 | TGCAGTGCTAGTCCCTCCTACGAGCAGTACTTC | CSASPSYEQYF
once | NA | TRBJ1-1 | TRBV6-5 | TGTGCCAGCAGTTACGGGCAGGCTATTGAAGCTTTCTTT | CASSYGQAIEAFF
few | NA | TRBJ1-5 | TRBV6-5 | TGTGCCAGCAGTTTCCAGAAATATCAGCCCCAGCATTTT | CASSFQKYQPQHF
few | NA | TRBJ1-1 | TRBV18 | TGTGCCAGCTCACCACCACCGACCATGAACACTGAAGCTTTCTTT | CASSPPPTMNTEAFF
NA | TRBD1 | TRBJ1-2 | TRBV6-5 | TGTGCCACGGGACAGAACCATAACTATGGCTACACCTTC | CATGQNHNYGYTF
many | TRBD1 | TRBJ2-7 | TRBV27 | TGTGCCAGCAGTTCCAAGACAGGGCTGGAGCAGTACTTC | CASSSKTGLEQYF
NA | NA | TRBJ1-6 | TRBV27 | TGTGCCAGCAGTTTAATTTTGCAGGGTAATTCACCCCTCCACTTT | CASSLILQGNSPLHF
NA | NA | TRBJ1-3 | TRBV5-6 | TGTGCCAGCAGCTTGAAATCAGGGGCTGGAAACACCATATATTTT | CASSLKSGAGNTIYF
few | NA | TRBJ1-4 | TRBV2 | TGTGCCAGCAGTGAAGCGTCCGCGGAGGGTGAAAAACTGTTTTTT | CASSEASAEGEKLFF
many | NA | TRBJ1-3 | TRBV29-1 | TGCAGCGTTGATCCCAGGGAGTCTGGAAACACCATATATTTT | CSVDPRESGNTIYF
NA | NA | TRBJ2-5 | TRBV5-4 | TGTGCCAGCAGCTTGCGGACGGATCAAGAGACCCAGTACTTC | CASSLRTDQETQYF
many | NA | TRBJ1-5 | TRBV2 | TGTGCCAGCAGGGTCGAAGTTTCCAGCAATCAGCCCCAGCATTTT | CASRVEVSSNQPQHF
NA | NA | TRBJ2-2 | TRBV5-1 | TGCGCCAGCAGCTCACGGGACACCCGCCCGAGCACCGGGGAGCTGTTTTTT | CASSSRDTRPSTGELFF
few | NA | TRBJ1-1 | TRBV5-4 | TGTGCCAGCAGCTTGGCCAGGGGTACCACTGAAGCTTTCTTT | CASSLARGTTEAFF
many | NA | TRBJ1-5 | TRBV11-2 | TGTGCCAGCAGCTTCTGGGGATCGGGCCAGCCCCAGCATTTT | CASSFWGSGQPQHF
many | NA | TRBJ2-7 | TRBV20-1 | TGCAGTGCTAGAGAGCAGGGCTGGTACGAGCAGTACTTC | CSAREQGWYEQYF
NA | NA | TRBJ1-4 | TRBV12-3/TRBV12-4 | TGTGCCAGCGGATTATATGCAACTAATGAAAAACTGTATTTT | CASGLYATNEKLYF
many | TRBD1 | TRBJ1-6 | TRBV4-3 | TGCGCCAGCAGCCCAAAAACCGGGACAGCTAACTCACCCCTCCACTTT | CASSPKTGTANSPLHF
many | NA | TRBJ2-1 | TRBV3-1 | TGTGCCAGCAGCCATCTCCGTTTTTCGGCCTCCTACAATGAGCAGTTCTTC | CASSHLRFSASYNEQFF
few | NA | TRBJ1-4 | TRBV12-3/TRBV12-4 | TGTGCCAGCAGTTACAGGGAGGCTAATGAAAAACTGTTTTTT | CASSYREANEKLFF